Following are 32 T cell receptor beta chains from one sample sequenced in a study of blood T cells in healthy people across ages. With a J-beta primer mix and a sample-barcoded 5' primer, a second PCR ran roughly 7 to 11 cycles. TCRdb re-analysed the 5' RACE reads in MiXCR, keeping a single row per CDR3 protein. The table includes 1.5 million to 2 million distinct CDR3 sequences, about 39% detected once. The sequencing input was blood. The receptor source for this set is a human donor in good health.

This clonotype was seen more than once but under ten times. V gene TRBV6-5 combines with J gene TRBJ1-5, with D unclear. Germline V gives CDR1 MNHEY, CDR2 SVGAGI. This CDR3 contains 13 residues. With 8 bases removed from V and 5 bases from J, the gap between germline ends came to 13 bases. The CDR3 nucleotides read TGTGCCAGCGCCCTAGGGCGGTATCAGCCCCAGCATTTT. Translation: CASALGRYQPQHF.

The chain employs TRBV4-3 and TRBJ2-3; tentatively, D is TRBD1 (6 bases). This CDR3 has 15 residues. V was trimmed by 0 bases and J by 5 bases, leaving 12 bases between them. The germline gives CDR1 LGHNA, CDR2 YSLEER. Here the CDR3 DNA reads TGCGCCAGCAGCCAAGAAGGCAGGGGTCAAGATACGCAGTATTTT. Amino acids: CASSQEGRGQDTQYF.

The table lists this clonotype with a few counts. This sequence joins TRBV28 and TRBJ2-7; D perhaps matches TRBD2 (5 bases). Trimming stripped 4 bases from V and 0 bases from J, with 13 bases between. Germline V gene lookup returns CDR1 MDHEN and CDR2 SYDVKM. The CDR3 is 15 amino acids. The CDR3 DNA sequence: TGTGCCAGCAGTTACGGACTGTATAACTCCTACGAGCAGTACTTC. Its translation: CASSYGLYNSYEQYF.

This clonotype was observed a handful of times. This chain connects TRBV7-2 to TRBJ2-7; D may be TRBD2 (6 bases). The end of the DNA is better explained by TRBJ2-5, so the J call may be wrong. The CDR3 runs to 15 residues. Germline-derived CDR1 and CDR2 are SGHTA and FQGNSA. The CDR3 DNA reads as TGTGCCAGCAGCTTAGGACTAGTACCCGGGGAGACCCAGTACTTC. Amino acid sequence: CASSLGLVPGETQYF.

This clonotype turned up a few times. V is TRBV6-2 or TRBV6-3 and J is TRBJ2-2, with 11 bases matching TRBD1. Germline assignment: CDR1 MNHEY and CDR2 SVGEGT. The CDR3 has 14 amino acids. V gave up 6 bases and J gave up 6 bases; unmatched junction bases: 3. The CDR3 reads CASRGTGGAGELFF. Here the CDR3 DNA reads TGTGCCAGCAGAGGGACAGGGGGTGCCGGGGAGCTGTTTTTT.

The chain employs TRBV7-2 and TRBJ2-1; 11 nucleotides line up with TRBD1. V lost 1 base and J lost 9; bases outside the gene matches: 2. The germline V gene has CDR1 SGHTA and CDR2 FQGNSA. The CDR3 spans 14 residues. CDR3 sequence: CASSLGTGGGEQFF. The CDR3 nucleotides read TGTGCCAGCAGCTTAGGGACAGGGGGCGGTGAGCAGTTCTTC.

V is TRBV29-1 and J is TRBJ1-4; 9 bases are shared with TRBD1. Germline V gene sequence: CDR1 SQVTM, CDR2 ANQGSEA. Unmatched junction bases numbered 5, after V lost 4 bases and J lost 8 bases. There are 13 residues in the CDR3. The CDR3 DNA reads TGCAGCGTTGGGTGGACAGGGGTCGAAAAACTGTTTTTT. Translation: CSVGWTGVEKLFF.

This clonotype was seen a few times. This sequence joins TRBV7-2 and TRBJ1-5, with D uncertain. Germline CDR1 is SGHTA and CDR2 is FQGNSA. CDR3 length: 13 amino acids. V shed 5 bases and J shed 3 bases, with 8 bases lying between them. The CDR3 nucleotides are TGTGCCAGCAGCCGGGCTATCAATCAGCCCCAGCATTTT. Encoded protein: CASSRAINQPQHF.

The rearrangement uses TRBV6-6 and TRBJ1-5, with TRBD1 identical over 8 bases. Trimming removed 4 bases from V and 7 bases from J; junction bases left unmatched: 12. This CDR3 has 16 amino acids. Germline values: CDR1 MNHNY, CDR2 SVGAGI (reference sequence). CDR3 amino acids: CASSSGQGGLGQPQHF. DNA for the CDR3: TGTGCCAGCAGTTCCGGACAGGGCGGTCTGGGGCAGCCCCAGCATTTT.

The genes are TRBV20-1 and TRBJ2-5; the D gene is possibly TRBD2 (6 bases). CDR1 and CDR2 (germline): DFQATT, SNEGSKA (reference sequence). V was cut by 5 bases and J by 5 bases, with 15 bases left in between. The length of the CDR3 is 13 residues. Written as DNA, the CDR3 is TGCAGTGCTCGCGGGCTAGCGTATGAGACCCAGTACTTC. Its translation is CSARGLAYETQYF.

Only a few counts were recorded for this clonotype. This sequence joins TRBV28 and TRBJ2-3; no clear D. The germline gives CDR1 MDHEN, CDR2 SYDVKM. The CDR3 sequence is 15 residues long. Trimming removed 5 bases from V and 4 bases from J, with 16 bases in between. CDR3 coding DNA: TGTGCCAGCAGTCCGGACCTAACGCATTCAGATACGCAGTATTTT. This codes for CASSPDLTHSDTQYF.

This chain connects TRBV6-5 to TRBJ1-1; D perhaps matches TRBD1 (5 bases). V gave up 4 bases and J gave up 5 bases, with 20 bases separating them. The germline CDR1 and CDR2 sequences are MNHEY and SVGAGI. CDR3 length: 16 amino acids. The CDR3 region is CASSFSGGLGRTEAFF. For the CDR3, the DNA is TGTGCCAGCAGTTTTTCCGGGGGATTAGGGAGGACTGAAGCTTTCTTT.

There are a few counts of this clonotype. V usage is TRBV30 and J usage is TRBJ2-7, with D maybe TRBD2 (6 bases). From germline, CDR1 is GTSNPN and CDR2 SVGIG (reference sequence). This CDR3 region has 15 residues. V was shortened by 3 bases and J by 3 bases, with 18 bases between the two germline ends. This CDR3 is CAWRGGTGNLYEQYF. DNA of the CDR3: TGTGCCTGGAGGGGCGGGACGGGAAATCTCTACGAGCAGTACTTC.

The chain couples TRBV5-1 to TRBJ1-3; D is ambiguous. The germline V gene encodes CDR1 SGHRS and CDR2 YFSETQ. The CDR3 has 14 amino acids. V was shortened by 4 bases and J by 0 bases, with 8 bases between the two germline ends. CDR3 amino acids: CASSPGVSGNTIYF. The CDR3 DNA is TGCGCCAGCAGCCCGGGAGTCTCTGGAAACACCATATATTTT.

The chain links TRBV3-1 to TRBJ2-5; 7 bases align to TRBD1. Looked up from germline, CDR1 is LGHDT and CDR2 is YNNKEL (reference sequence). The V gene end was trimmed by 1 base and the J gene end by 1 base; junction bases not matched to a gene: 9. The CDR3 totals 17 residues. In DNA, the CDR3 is TGTGCCAGCAGCCAAGGCCCCGGGACAGCCTTCCAAGAGACCCAGTACTTC. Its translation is CASSQGPGTAFQETQYF.

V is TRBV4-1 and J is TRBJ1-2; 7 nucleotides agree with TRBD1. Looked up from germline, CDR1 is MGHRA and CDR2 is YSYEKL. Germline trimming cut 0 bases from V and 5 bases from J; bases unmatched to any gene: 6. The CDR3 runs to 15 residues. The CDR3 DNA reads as TGCGCCAGCAGCCAAGATCAGCGACAGGGATATGGCTACACCTTC. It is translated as CASSQDQRQGYGYTF.

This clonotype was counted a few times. CDR3 in amino acids: CASSVEGFPDTQYF. CDR3 nucleotides: TGTGCCAGCAGCGTAGAAGGCTTTCCAGATACGCAGTATTTT. This chain uses TRBV9 with TRBJ2-3, with unresolved D. The CDR3 covers 14 residues. V was pared by 0 bases and J by 4 bases, with 9 bases between. The V gene's germline CDR1 is SGDLS and CDR2 YYNGEE.

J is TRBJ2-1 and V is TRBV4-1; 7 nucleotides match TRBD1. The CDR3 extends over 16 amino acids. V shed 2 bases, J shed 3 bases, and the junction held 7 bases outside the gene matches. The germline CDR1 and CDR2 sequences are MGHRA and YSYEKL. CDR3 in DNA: TGCGCCAGCAGCCAACTCAGGACAGGAGACTACAATGAGCAGTTCTTC. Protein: CASSQLRTGDYNEQFF.

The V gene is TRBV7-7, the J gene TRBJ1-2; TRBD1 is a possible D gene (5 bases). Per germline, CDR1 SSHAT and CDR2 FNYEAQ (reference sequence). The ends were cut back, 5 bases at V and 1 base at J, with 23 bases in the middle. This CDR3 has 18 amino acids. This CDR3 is CASSPIVQSGIHNYGYTF. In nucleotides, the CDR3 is TGTGCCAGCAGCCCTATCGTGCAGTCAGGGATCCATAACTATGGCTACACCTTC.

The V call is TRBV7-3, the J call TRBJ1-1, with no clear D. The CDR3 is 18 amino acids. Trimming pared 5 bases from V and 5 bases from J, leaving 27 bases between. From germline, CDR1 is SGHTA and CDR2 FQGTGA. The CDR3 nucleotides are TGTGCCAGCAGCCCTAATCCAAATCCCTTCGGTAGAAATACTGAAGCTTTCTTT. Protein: CASSPNPNPFGRNTEAFF.

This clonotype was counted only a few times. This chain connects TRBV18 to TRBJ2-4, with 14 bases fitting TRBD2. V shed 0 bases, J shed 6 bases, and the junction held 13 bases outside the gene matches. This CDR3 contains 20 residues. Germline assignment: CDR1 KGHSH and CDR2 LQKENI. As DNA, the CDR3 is TGTGCCAGCTCACCACCCCGGTGGACCGGGACTAGCGGGGGAGGAAACATTCAGTACTTC. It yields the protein CASSPPRWTGTSGGGNIQYF.

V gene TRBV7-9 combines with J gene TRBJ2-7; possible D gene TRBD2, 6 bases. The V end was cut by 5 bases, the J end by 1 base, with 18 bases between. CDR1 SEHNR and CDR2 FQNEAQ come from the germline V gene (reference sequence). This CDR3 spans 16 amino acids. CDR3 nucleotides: TGTGCCAGCAGCACCCGCGGGATAAGAGGGTCCTACGAGCAGTACTTC. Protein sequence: CASSTRGIRGSYEQYF.

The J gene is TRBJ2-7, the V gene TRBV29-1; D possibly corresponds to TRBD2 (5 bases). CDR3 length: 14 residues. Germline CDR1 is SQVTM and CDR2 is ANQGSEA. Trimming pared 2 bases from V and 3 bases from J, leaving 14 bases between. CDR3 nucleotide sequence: TGCAGCGTTGAAACTGGAGGCGAAGTCTACGAGCAGTACTTC. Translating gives CSVETGGEVYEQYF.

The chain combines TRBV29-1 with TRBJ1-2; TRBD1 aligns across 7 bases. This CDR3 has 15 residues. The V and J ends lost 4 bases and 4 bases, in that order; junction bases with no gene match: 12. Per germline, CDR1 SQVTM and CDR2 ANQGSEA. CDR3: CSVAKGGKGGYGYTF. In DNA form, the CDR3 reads TGCAGCGTTGCTAAAGGGGGCAAGGGTGGCTATGGCTACACCTTC.

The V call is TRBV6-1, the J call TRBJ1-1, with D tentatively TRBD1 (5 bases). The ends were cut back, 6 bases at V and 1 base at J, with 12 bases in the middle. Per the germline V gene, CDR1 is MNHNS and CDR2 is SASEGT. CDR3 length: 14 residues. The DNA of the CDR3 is TGTGCCAGCAGACCGACAGAGGCGAACACTGAAGCTTTCTTT. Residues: CASRPTEANTEAFF.

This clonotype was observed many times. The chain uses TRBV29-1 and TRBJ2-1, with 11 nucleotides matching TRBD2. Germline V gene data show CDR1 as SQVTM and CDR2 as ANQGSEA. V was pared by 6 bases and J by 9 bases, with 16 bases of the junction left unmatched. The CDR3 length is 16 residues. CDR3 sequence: CSVSHGTSGRAGEQFF. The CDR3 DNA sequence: TGCAGCGTGTCCCACGGGACTAGCGGAAGAGCGGGTGAGCAGTTCTTC.

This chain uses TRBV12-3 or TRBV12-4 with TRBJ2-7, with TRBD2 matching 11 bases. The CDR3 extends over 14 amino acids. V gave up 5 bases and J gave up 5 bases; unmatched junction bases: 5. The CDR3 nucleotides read TGTGCCAGCAGTCCCGGGACTAGCGGTAACGAGCAGTACTTC. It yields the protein CASSPGTSGNEQYF.

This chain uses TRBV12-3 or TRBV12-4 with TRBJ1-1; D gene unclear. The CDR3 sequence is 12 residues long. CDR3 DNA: TGTGCAGGAGGACTTGGGAACACTGAAGCTTTCTTT. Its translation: CAGGLGNTEAFF.

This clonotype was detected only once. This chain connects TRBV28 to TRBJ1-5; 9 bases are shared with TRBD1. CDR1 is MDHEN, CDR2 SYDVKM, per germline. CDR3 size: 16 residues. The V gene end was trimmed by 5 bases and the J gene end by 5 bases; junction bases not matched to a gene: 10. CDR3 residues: CASSRPGQGIDQPQHF. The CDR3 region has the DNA TGTGCCAGCAGTCGGCCGGGACAGGGAATAGATCAGCCCCAGCATTTT. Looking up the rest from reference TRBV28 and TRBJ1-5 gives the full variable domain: DVKVTQSSRYLVKRTGEKVFLECVQDMDHENMFWYRQDPGLGLRLIYFSYDVKMKEKGDIPEGYSVSREKKERFSLILESASTNQTSMYLCASSRPGQGIDQPQHFGDGTRLSIL.

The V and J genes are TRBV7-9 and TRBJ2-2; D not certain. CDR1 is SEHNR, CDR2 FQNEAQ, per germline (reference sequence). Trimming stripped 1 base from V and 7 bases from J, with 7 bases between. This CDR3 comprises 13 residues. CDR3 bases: TGTGCCAGCAGCTTAGTGGCAGGCGGGGAGCTGTTTTTT. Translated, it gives CASSLVAGGELFF.

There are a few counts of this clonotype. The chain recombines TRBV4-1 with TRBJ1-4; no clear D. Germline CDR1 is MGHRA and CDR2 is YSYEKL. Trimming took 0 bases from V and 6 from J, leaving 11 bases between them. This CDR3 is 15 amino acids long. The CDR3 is CASSQEEEVHEKLFF. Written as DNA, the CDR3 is TGCGCCAGCAGCCAAGAGGAGGAGGTACATGAAAAACTGTTTTTT.

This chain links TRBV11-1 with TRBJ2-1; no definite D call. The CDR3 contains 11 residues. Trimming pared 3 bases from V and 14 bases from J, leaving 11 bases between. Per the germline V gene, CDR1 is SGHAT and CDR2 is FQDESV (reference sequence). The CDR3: CASSLSTVEFF. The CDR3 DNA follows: TGTGCCAGCAGCTTGTCTACAGTAGAGTTCTTC.